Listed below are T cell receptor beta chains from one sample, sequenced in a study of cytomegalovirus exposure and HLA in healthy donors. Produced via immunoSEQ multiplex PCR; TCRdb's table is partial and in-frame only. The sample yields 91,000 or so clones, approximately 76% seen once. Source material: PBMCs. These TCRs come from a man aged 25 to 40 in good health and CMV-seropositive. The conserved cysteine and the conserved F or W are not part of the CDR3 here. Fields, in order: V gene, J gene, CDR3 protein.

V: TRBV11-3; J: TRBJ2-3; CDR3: ASSSTGTSGTDTQY
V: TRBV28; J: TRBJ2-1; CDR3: ASSFLRWSVTYNEQF
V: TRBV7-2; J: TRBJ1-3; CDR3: ASSLSGDPGNTIY
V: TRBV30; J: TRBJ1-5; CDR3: AWSRGIQPQH
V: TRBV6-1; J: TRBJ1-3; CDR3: ASSGYRGIRGNTIY
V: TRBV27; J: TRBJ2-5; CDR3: ASSPWGVGETQY
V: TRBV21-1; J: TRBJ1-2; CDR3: ATGSQGLSYGYT
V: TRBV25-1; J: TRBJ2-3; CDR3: ASSGAKQGMLTDTQY
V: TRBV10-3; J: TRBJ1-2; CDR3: AISDVSGEFYGYT
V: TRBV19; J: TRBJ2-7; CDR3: ASSMESAASGLYEQY
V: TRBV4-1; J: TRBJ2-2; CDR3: ASRGQVTRGTGELF
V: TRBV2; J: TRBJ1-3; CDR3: ANTGVGNTIY
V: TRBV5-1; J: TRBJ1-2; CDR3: ASSLRGGENYGYT
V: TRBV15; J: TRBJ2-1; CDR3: ATSARDSGDYNEQF
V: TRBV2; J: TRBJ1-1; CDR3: ASIPGKWMNTEAF
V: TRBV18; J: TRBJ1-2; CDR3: ASSPPGTAARGYT
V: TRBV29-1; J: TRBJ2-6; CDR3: SVPWTFSSGANVLT
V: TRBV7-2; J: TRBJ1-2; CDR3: ASTPGGGSNYGYT
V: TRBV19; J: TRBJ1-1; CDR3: ASSILWDMDGTEAF
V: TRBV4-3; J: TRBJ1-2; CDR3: ASSQAAQGRGYGYT